Below, 24 T cell receptor beta chains from the same sample are listed, as sequenced in a study of blood T cell repertoires in COVID-19. Here immunoSEQ multiplex PCR was the method, and the copy in TCRdb shows in-frame clones only, minus some. The sample has over 250,000 clones, around 89% seen once. The sequenced sample consisted of peripheral blood. All receptors come from a woman aged 50 to 65 with COVID-19, enrolled during active disease.

The V and J genes are TRBV5-1 and TRBJ2-7; 11 bases are a match to TRBD2. CDR3 length: 18 residues. V shed 3 bases, J shed 0 bases, and the junction held 11 bases outside the gene matches. Looked up from germline, CDR1 is SGHRS and CDR2 is YFSETQ. CDR3 DNA sequence: TGCGCCAGCAGCTCTGGCGGACTAGCGGGTCCTAGCTCCTACGAGCAGTACTTC. It codes for CASSSGGLAGPSSYEQYF. The full variable domain, completed using reference TRBV5-1 and TRBJ2-7, is KAGVTQTPRYLIKTRGQQVTLSCSPISGHRSVSWYQQTPGQGLQFLFEYFSETQRNKGNFPGRFSGRQFSNSRSEMNVSTLELGDSALYLCASSSGGLAGPSSYEQYFGPGTRLTVT.

This sequence joins TRBV10-3 and TRBJ1-5; TRBD1 matches at 9 bases. The CDR3 spans 13 residues. Germline lookup yields CDR1 ENHRY and CDR2 SYGVKD. J was trimmed by 6 bases and V by 8 bases; bases with no gene match: 5. The CDR3 spells CAISGQGSQPQHF. CDR3 nucleotide sequence: TGTGCCATCTCAGGACAGGGGAGTCAGCCCCAGCATTTT.

The chain links TRBV10-1 to TRBJ1-6; D not resolved. Germline assignment: CDR1 WNHNN and CDR2 SYGVQD (reference sequence). V was clipped by 4 bases and J by 6 bases, with 10 bases between them. The CDR3 has 14 residues. For the CDR3, the DNA is TGCGCCAGCAGTGTTTCGGGGTTTAATTCACCCCTCCACTTT. It yields the protein CASSVSGFNSPLHF.

The genes are TRBV6-2 or TRBV6-3 and TRBJ2-4; 7 bases line up with TRBD1. Per germline, CDR1 MNHEY and CDR2 SVGEGT. CDR3 length equals 16 residues. V was clipped by 4 bases and J by 0 bases; unmatched bases: 6. CDR3 sequence: CASSFPRTGAKNIQYF. CDR3 in DNA: TGTGCCAGCAGTTTCCCCCGGACAGGAGCCAAAAACATTCAGTACTTC.

This clone was seen a single time. The CDR3 here is CASRSDARETQYF. The DNA for the CDR3 is TGTGCCAGCAGGTCTGACGCGCGGGAGACCCAGTACTTC. This chain links TRBV5-4 with TRBJ2-5, with D hard to call. The V end was cut by 5 bases, the J end by 5 bases, with 13 bases between. Germline CDR1 is SGHNT and CDR2 is YYREEE (reference sequence). This CDR3 has 13 amino acids.

The chain uses TRBV9 and TRBJ2-7, with 7 bases matching TRBD1. Trimming removed 4 bases from V and 0 bases from J; junction bases left unmatched: 10. The CDR3 has 16 amino acids. The germline V gene encodes CDR1 SGDLS and CDR2 YYNGEE. CDR3 sequence reads: CASSPSYDRVSYEQYF. CDR3 bases: TGTGCCAGCAGCCCATCCTACGACAGGGTCTCCTACGAGCAGTACTTC. The full variable domain, with the rest looked up from reference TRBV9 and TRBJ2-7, is DSGVTQTPKHLITATGQRVTLRCSPRSGDLSVYWYQQSLDQGLQFLIQYYNGEERAKGNILERFSAQQFPDLHSELNLSSLELGDSALYFCASSPSYDRVSYEQYFGPGTRLTVT.

DNA for the CDR3: TGTGCCATCAGTGAGCGCCCTGGGACTAGCGGGAGGGCCCAGCAGTTCTTC. It yields the protein CAISERPGTSGRAQQFF. This chain links TRBV10-3 with TRBJ2-1, with 16 bases matching TRBD2. Germline V lookup: CDR1 ENHRY, CDR2 SYGVKD. The V gene end was trimmed by 2 bases and the J gene end by 11 bases; junction bases not matched to a gene: 9. The CDR3 has 17 amino acids.

The chain links TRBV27 to TRBJ1-1; 7 bases match TRBD1. The CDR3 contains 14 residues. The germline CDR1 and CDR2 sequences are MNHEY and SMNVEV (reference sequence). Trimming took 6 bases from V and 1 from J; bases not matched to a gene: 5. CDR3 loop: CASRQQGKNTEAFF. Written as DNA, the CDR3 is TGTGCCAGCAGACAACAGGGGAAGAACACTGAAGCTTTCTTT.

The chain joins TRBV6-4 to TRBJ2-1; 8 bases are a match to TRBD2. J gave up 9 bases and V 2 bases, and 9 bases lay outside the gene matches. The CDR3 length is 15 residues. CDR1 and CDR2 (germline): MRHNA, SNTAGT. This chain's CDR3 is CASSDDGVAGLEQFF. DNA of the CDR3: TGTGCCAGCAGTGACGACGGGGTAGCGGGACTTGAGCAGTTCTTC.

In this sample, this clone turned up a few times. This chain connects TRBV2 to TRBJ2-7, with 8 bases lining up with TRBD2. Germline V gives CDR1 SNHLY, CDR2 FYNNEI. The V segment lost 6 bases and the J segment 5 bases; nucleotides outside the gene matches: 3. CDR3 length equals 12 residues. The CDR3 loop reads CASRAGVDEQYF. The CDR3 bases are TGTGCCAGCAGAGCGGGAGTTGACGAGCAGTACTTC. Complete variable domain (other parts from reference TRBV2 and TRBJ2-7): EPEVTQTPSHQVTQMGQEVILRCVPISNHLYFYWYRQILGQKVEFLVSFYNNEISEKSEIFDDQFSVERPDGSNFTLKIRSTKLEDSAMYFCASRAGVDEQYFGPGTRLTVT.

The chain recombines TRBV3-1 (or the pseudogene TRBV3-2) with TRBJ2-5; D is unresolved. V was trimmed by 0 bases and J by 2 bases, leaving 10 bases between them. CDR1 LGHDT and CDR2 YNNKEL come from the germline V gene (reference sequence). The CDR3 is 15 residues long. CDR3 protein: CASSQDAVRQETQYF. CDR3 in DNA: TGTGCCAGCAGCCAAGACGCGGTTAGACAAGAGACCCAGTACTTC.

This chain joins TRBV11-2 and TRBJ1-2; the D gene is possibly TRBD1 (5 bases). Germline CDR1 and CDR2: SGHAT and FQNNGV. This CDR3 is built from 15 residues. V lost 1 base and J 7 bases, leaving 16 bases between the germline ends. The DNA for the CDR3 is TGTGCCAGCAGCTTAGGTCCAGGGTCAATGGGTGGCTACACCTTC. Its translation: CASSLGPGSMGGYTF.

The chain combines TRBV6-6 with TRBJ2-7; tentatively, D is TRBD2 (6 bases). This CDR3 region has 13 residues. Germline CDR1 reads MNHNY; CDR2 reads SVGAGI (reference sequence). V dropped 4 bases and J dropped 6 bases, with 13 bases sitting between them. The CDR3 is CASSSAGTFEQYF. CDR3 DNA: TGTGCCAGCAGTTCGGCGGGGACCTTCGAGCAGTACTTC.

The rearrangement links TRBV24-1 to TRBJ2-7; D remains unclear. Germline-derived CDR1 and CDR2 are KGHDR and SFDVKD. This CDR3 has 14 amino acids. V was shortened by 3 bases and J by 2 bases, with 10 bases between the two germline ends. CDR3 sequence: CATSDRRSPYEQYF. DNA for the CDR3: TGTGCCACCAGTGATCGCAGGTCACCCTACGAGCAGTACTTC.

The chain carries TRBV18 and TRBJ2-1; no clear D gene. Trimming shortened V by 3 bases and J by 0 bases, and 9 bases separated the two germline ends. CDR1 is KGHSH, CDR2 LQKENI, per germline. The CDR3 spans 15 residues. The DNA for the CDR3 is TGTGCCAGCTCACCGGCCCTAGACTCCTACAATGAGCAGTTCTTC. Translating gives CASSPALDSYNEQFF.

This chain links TRBV18 with TRBJ1-2; D is undetermined. Deletions cut 3 bases from V and 0 bases from J, with 8 bases between. This CDR3 has 14 residues. Germline lookup yields CDR1 KGHSH and CDR2 LQKENI. The CDR3 sequence: CASSPGGSNYGYTF. CDR3 coding DNA: TGTGCCAGCTCACCGGGAGGGTCTAACTATGGCTACACCTTC.

CDR3: CASSFSGRTYNEQFF. The CDR3 DNA reads TGTGCCAGCAGTTTCAGCGGGAGGACCTACAATGAGCAGTTCTTC. The chain is built from TRBV7-8 and TRBJ2-1, with 9 nucleotides matching TRBD2. V lost 6 bases, J lost 2 bases, and 5 bases stayed unmatched. This CDR3 contains 15 residues. CDR1 SGHVS and CDR2 FQNEAQ come from the germline V gene.

The chain joins TRBV18 to TRBJ1-6; D call uncertain. The germline V and J ends were trimmed by 3 bases and 0 bases, with 9 bases remaining between them. Per germline, CDR1 KGHSH and CDR2 LQKENI. This CDR3 has 16 residues. The CDR3 DNA is TGTGCCAGCTCACCCCAGGATAGCTCCTATAATTCACCCCTCCACTTT. It codes for CASSPQDSSYNSPLHF.

The CDR3 spells CASSPRLVEAETQYF. The DNA for the CDR3 is TGTGCCAGCAGCCCTCGACTAGTAGAGGCGGAGACCCAGTACTTC. The V call is TRBV7-2, the J call TRBJ2-5; D might be TRBD2 (6 bases). Germline loops: CDR1 SGHTA, CDR2 FQGNSA. This CDR3 is 15 amino acids long. The V end lost 5 bases, the J end lost 5 bases, and 18 bases lay between the germline ends.

The chain links TRBV4-2 to TRBJ2-1, with 7 bases that match TRBD1. The CDR3 is 16 amino acids. CDR1 LGHNA and CDR2 YNFKEQ come from the germline V gene. Trimming took 6 bases from V and 6 from J; bases not matched to a gene: 14. The CDR3 DNA is TGTGCCAGCAGGGACACACCGGGACAGTCAATCAATGAGCAGTTCTTC. Its protein product is CASRDTPGQSINEQFF.

The genes are TRBV14 and TRBJ2-7, with a weak D call TRBD2 (5 bases). V lost 5 bases to trimming and J lost 2 bases, with 10 bases between them. The CDR3 has 13 residues. The germline V gene encodes CDR1 SGHDN and CDR2 FVKESK. CDR3 in amino acids: CASSRVGTYEQYF. As DNA, the CDR3 is TGTGCCAGCAGCAGAGTCGGGACCTACGAGCAGTACTTC. Filled out from reference TRBV14 and TRBJ2-7, the complete variable domain reads EAGVTQFPSHSVIEKGQTVTLRCDPISGHDNLYWYRRVMGKEIKFLLHFVKESKQDESGMPNNRFLAERTGGTYSTLKVQPAELEDSGVYFCASSRVGTYEQYFGPGTRLTVT.

This clone has only one observation. This chain joins TRBV4-2 and TRBJ2-5; 10 nucleotides align to TRBD1. The V and J ends lost 1 base and 0 bases, in that order; junction bases with no gene match: 5. The CDR3 is made up of 17 amino acids. CDR1 and CDR2 (germline): LGHNA, YNFKEQ. The CDR3 coding sequence is TGTGCCAGCAGCCAAGTAGTGACAGGGGGCCACCAAGAGACCCAGTACTTC. Encoded protein: CASSQVVTGGHQETQYF.

The chain uses TRBV27 and TRBJ1-5, with 9 bases matching TRBD1. The CDR3 is made up of 15 amino acids. With V trimmed by 7 bases and J by 3 bases, 7 bases remained unmatched. Germline loops: CDR1 MNHEY, CDR2 SMNVEV (reference sequence). CDR3 in amino acids: CASKGTGYDNQPQHF. CDR3 nucleotides: TGTGCCAGCAAAGGGACAGGGTACGACAATCAGCCCCAGCATTTT.

A few counts support this clone. The chain links TRBV6-5 to TRBJ2-6; TRBD2 matches 7 bases. Germline trimming cut 6 bases from V and 0 bases from J; bases unmatched to any gene: 2. The CDR3 is 15 amino acids. CDR1 is MNHEY and CDR2 is SVGAGI in the germline V gene. The CDR3 coding sequence is TGTGCCAGCAGGGGGGGGACCTCTGGGGCCAACGTCCTGACTTTC. Encoded protein: CASRGGTSGANVLTF.